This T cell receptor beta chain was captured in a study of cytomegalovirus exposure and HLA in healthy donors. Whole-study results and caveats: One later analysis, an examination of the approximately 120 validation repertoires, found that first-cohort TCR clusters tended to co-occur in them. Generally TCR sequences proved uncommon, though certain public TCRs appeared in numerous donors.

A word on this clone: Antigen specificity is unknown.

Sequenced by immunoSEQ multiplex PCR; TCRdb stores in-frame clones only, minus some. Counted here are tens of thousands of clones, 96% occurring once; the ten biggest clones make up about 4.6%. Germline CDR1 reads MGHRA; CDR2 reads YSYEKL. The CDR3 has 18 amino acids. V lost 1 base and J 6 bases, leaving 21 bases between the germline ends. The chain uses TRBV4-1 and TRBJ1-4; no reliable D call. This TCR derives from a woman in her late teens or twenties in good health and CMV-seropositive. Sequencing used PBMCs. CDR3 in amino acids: CASSQVPGWIPTDEKLFF. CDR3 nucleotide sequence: TGCGCCAGCAGCCAAGTTCCGGGTTGGATCCCTACCGATGAAAAACTGTTTTTT.